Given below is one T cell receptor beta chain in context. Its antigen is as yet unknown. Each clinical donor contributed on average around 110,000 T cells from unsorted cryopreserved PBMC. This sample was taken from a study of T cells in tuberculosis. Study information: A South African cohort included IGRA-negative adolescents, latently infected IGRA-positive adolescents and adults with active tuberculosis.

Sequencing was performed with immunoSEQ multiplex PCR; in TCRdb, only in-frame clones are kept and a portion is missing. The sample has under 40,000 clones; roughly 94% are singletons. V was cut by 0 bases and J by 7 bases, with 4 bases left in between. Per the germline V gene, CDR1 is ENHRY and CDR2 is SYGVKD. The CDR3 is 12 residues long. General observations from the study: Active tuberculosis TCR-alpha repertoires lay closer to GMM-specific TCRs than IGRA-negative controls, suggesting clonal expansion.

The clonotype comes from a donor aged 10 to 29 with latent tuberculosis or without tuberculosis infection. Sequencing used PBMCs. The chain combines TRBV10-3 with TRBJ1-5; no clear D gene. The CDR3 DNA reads TGTGCCATCAGTGAGTCCGGGCAGCCCCAGCATTTT. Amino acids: CAISESGQPQHF.